One and the same sample provided the 25 T cell receptor beta chains below, sequenced in a study of regulatory T cells in long-lasting Graves disease. The authors built TCR beta libraries using iRepertoire HTBI primers and Arm-PCR of CDR3 regions. TCRdb analysed the multiplex PCR reads with MiXCR anew, one entry per CDR3 protein. The table records 450,000 to 700,000 distinct CDR3 sequences, roughly 14% of them present only once. Time point: newly diagnosed GD, antithyroid drugs for less than 3 months. Construction of the TCR library relied on RNA isolated from PBMCs. The data also belong to a second study, concerning T cells in Graves' hyperthyroidism and ophthalmopathy.

The sample consisted of peripheral blood mononuclear cells (PBMCs), taken at new diagnosis, from a patient treated with antithyroid drugs. These receptors were taken from a man aged 25 to 45 with Graves disease.

Concerning this clonotype itself: This clone may be a read error of a much larger clone one base away. The chain employs TRBV20-1 and TRBJ2-1; D might be TRBD2 (6 bases). This CDR3 comprises 15 residues. Looked up from germline, CDR1 is DFQATT and CDR2 is SNEGSKA (reference sequence). Trimming removed 3 bases from V and 10 bases from J, with 22 bases in between. CDR3 DNA: TGCAGTGCTAGCGACCGGGAGAGGAGTTCCTACGAGCAGTTCTTC. Translating gives CSASDRERSSYEQFF.

The V and J genes are TRBV13 and TRBJ2-1, with 11 bases aligning to TRBD2. This CDR3 spans 15 amino acids. CDR1 is PRHDT and CDR2 is FYEKMQ in the germline V gene (reference sequence). With 6 bases clipped from V and 7 bases from J, the junction kept 8 bases outside the gene matches. This chain's CDR3 is CASRETGLAENEQFF. The CDR3 nucleotides are TGTGCCAGCAGAGAAACGGGACTAGCGGAAAATGAGCAGTTCTTC.

This clonotype was recorded many times. This chain links TRBV11-2 with TRBJ2-3, with D unresolved. Germline V gene lookup returns CDR1 SGHAT and CDR2 FQNNGV. CDR3 length equals 14 residues. V lost 3 bases and J lost 2, with 9 bases in between. The CDR3 DNA reads TGTGCCAGCAGCTTTAGTTTTGACACAGATACGCAGTATTTT. Amino acids: CASSFSFDTDTQYF.

The chain links TRBV7-9 to TRBJ1-1; D possibly corresponds to TRBD1 (6 bases). Germline V CDR1 and CDR2: SEHNR, FQNEAQ (reference sequence). This CDR3 spans 16 amino acids. Trimming removed 5 bases at V and 6 bases at J, with 22 bases between. The CDR3 DNA reads as TGTGCCAGCAGCCCCCGGGGGGCAGAGGCGATATCTGAAGCTTTCTTT. Its protein is CASSPRGAEAISEAFF.

In its sample, this clonotype was seen a few times. The genes are TRBV7-3 and TRBJ1-1; D is possibly TRBD1 (6 bases). CDR1 and CDR2 (germline): SGHTA, FQGTGA. This CDR3 is built from 18 residues. V was trimmed by 4 bases and J by 6 bases, leaving 27 bases between them. CDR3 DNA: TGTGCCAGCAGCTCCTACAGGGTAGAGGGCCAGGGAACAGCTGAAGCTTTCTTT. Translated: CASSSYRVEGQGTAEAFF.

At least ten counts were recorded for this clonotype. The chain is built from TRBV24-1 and TRBJ2-5; the D gene is possibly TRBD2 (5 bases). Trimming stripped 4 bases from V and 4 bases from J, with 15 bases between. From germline, CDR1 is KGHDR and CDR2 SFDVKD. This CDR3 has 15 amino acids. The CDR3: CATSDNRAGVETQYF. The CDR3, as DNA: TGTGCCACCAGTGACAACCGGGCCGGGGTAGAGACCCAGTACTTC.

In this sample, this clonotype turned up many times. The chain employs TRBV15 and TRBJ2-2; TRBD2 might be the D (6 bases). Trimming left V 1 base short and J 4 bases short, with 10 bases between. The germline V gene encodes CDR1 LNHNV and CDR2 YYDKDF (reference sequence). This CDR3 spans 15 amino acids. The CDR3 coding sequence is TGTGCCACCAGCAGAGCGCAGGGACTCACCGGGGAGCTGTTTTTT. This sequence encodes CATSRAQGLTGELFF.

This clonotype was counted many times. The chain is built from TRBV7-9 and TRBJ2-1; D gene ambiguous. Germline values: CDR1 SEHNR, CDR2 FQNEAQ (reference sequence). Deletions cut 4 bases from V and 3 bases from J, with 4 bases between. There are 12 residues in the CDR3. This CDR3 is CASSWDYNEQFF. Written as DNA, the CDR3 is TGTGCCAGCAGCTGGGACTACAATGAGCAGTTCTTC.

This clonotype has at least ten counts. The rearrangement uses TRBV12-3 or TRBV12-4 and TRBJ1-4; D gene uncertain. V gave up 6 bases and J gave up 3 bases, with 8 bases separating them. CDR3 length equals 13 residues. CDR3 sequence (DNA): TGTGCCAGCAGCAAAGGGCCTAATGAAAAACTGTTTTTT. Encoded protein: CASSKGPNEKLFF.

There are a few counts of this clonotype. V is TRBV18 and J is TRBJ1-3, with a tentative D call TRBD1 (6 bases). Trimming took 6 bases from V and 2 from J, leaving 11 bases between them. This CDR3 region has 14 residues. Germline V CDR1 and CDR2: KGHSH, LQKENI. The CDR3 loop is CASSGGTPGNTIYF. CDR3 coding DNA: TGTGCCAGCTCGGGGGGGACACCTGGAAACACCATATATTTT.

In nucleotides, the CDR3 is TGTGCCAGCAGTTCAGGGGTCGAGGGAAACATTCAGTACTTC. It encodes CASSSGVEGNIQYF. J is TRBJ2-4 and V is TRBV6-2 or TRBV6-3; the D gene is possibly TRBD1 (6 bases). With 4 bases removed from V and 6 bases from J, the gap between germline ends came to 13 bases. Germline V gives CDR1 MNHEY, CDR2 SVGEGT. The CDR3 is 14 amino acids.

There are many counts of this clonotype. V and J are TRBV20-1 and TRBJ2-2; 11 bases match TRBD2. V lost 4 bases to trimming and J lost 7 bases; unmatched junction nucleotides: 8. Germline CDR1 DFQATT, CDR2 SNEGSKA (reference sequence). The CDR3 length is 15 residues. The CDR3 protein is CSAKTLAGGNGELFF. As DNA, the CDR3 is TGCAGTGCTAAGACCCTAGCGGGAGGCAACGGGGAGCTGTTTTTT.

The table lists this clonotype with a count of one. The V call is TRBV6-1, the J call TRBJ2-3, with 10 nucleotides matching TRBD2. J gave up 6 bases and V 3 bases, and 6 bases lay outside the gene matches. Germline assignment: CDR1 MNHNS and CDR2 SASEGT. This CDR3 has 15 amino acids. The CDR3 sequence: CASSDPLAGEDTQYF. CDR3 bases: TGTGCCAGCAGTGACCCCCTAGCGGGAGAGGATACGCAGTATTTT.

This clonotype was seen a handful of times. The J gene is TRBJ1-6, the V gene TRBV20-1; 8 bases map to TRBD1. Germline loops: CDR1 DFQATT, CDR2 SNEGSKA (reference sequence). The CDR3 runs to 15 residues. The V segment lost 1 base and the J segment 6 bases; nucleotides outside the gene matches: 5. CDR3 nucleotides: TGCAGTGCTAGAGGGACAGGGCCGATTAATTCACCCCTCCACTTT. Its protein is CSARGTGPINSPLHF.

This clonotype was detected ten times or more. V and J are TRBV20-1 and TRBJ2-1, with 12 bases identical to TRBD2. The CDR3 sequence is 13 residues long. Per the germline V gene, CDR1 is DFQATT and CDR2 is SNEGSKA (reference sequence). Trimming cost V 5 bases and J 7 bases; bases outside gene matches: 3. CDR3 sequence (DNA): TGCAGTGCTCGGACTAGCGGGATAAATGAGCAGTTCTTC. Translated, it gives CSARTSGINEQFF.

This clonotype was recorded at least ten times. The rearrangement joins TRBV2 to TRBJ1-5; no definite D call. Germline V CDR1 and CDR2: SNHLY, FYNNEI. Trimming left V 2 bases short and J 7 bases short, with 12 bases between. This CDR3 contains 14 residues. CDR3 sequence (DNA): TGTGCCAGCAGTGAACGCCGTCCTGGGCAGCCCCAGCATTTT. Translating it yields CASSERRPGQPQHF.

There are a few counts of this clonotype. The chain employs TRBV10-3 and TRBJ2-5; D is unclear. CDR3 size: 13 residues. Germline lookup yields CDR1 ENHRY and CDR2 SYGVKD. V was clipped by 3 bases and J by 2 bases, with 7 bases between them. The CDR3 bases are TGTGCCATCAGTGACTCGCAGCAAGAGACCCAGTACTTC. Protein product: CAISDSQQETQYF.

This clonotype was detected many times. V gene TRBV29-1 combines with J gene TRBJ1-1; D may be TRBD1 (5 bases). CDR3 length equals 13 residues. From germline, CDR1 is SQVTM and CDR2 ANQGSEA. Trimming stripped 2 bases from V and 1 base from J, with 8 bases between. CDR3 residues: CSVEIGQNTEAFF. DNA for the CDR3: TGCAGCGTTGAAATAGGACAGAACACTGAAGCTTTCTTT.

V gene TRBV4-1 combines with J gene TRBJ2-7; 7 bases fit TRBD2. The CDR3 covers 17 residues. Trimming removed 3 bases from V and 6 bases from J; junction bases left unmatched: 17. The germline V gene encodes CDR1 MGHRA and CDR2 YSYEKL. CDR3 protein: CASSQGRGSGRGLEQYF. The CDR3 nucleotides are TGCGCCAGCAGCCAGGGGAGGGGATCGGGGAGGGGACTCGAGCAGTACTTC.

Ten or more counts support this clonotype. V is TRBV15 and J is TRBJ2-7; no clear D. The V end was cut by 0 bases, the J end by 2 bases, with 20 bases between. Germline loops: CDR1 LNHNV, CDR2 YYDKDF (reference sequence). This CDR3 is 18 amino acids long. CDR3 in DNA: TGTGCCACCAGCAGAGATAAGACAACGGGCCCTTCACCCTACGAGCAGTACTTC. This gives the protein CATSRDKTTGPSPYEQYF.

This clonotype was picked up a small number of times. V usage is TRBV5-5 and J usage is TRBJ2-7, with D tentatively TRBD2 (6 bases). From germline, CDR1 is SGHKS and CDR2 YYEKEE (reference sequence). V was cut by 4 bases and J by 2 bases, with 16 bases left in between. There are 15 residues in the CDR3. The CDR3 sequence: CASSPSGTAAYEQYF. CDR3 sequence (DNA): TGTGCCAGCAGCCCATCCGGGACTGCGGCCTACGAGCAGTACTTC.

The sample holds a few counts of this clonotype. The chain is built from TRBV12-5 and TRBJ1-2; D is perhaps TRBD1 (5 bases). V lost 5 bases to trimming and J lost 8 bases, with 27 bases between them. The CDR3 contains 17 residues. Germline CDR1 is LGHNT and CDR2 is FRNRAP. CDR3 sequence: CASGMGTGPLGGAGYTF. CDR3 in DNA: TGTGCTAGTGGTATGGGGACCGGACCATTAGGAGGTGCCGGCTACACCTTC. The full variable domain, with the rest looked up from reference TRBV12-5 and TRBJ1-2, is DARVTQTPRHKVTEMGQEVTMRCQPILGHNTVFWYRQTMMQGLELLAYFRNRAPLDDSGMPKDRFSAEMPDATLATLKIQPSEPRDSAVYFCASGMGTGPLGGAGYTFGSGTRLTVV.

This clonotype was found a few times. The chain links TRBV15 to TRBJ2-7, with 8 bases that match TRBD2. The CDR3 loop spans 16 amino acids. V dropped 0 bases and J dropped 6; count of bases not matched to a gene: 10. Germline loops: CDR1 LNHNV, CDR2 YYDKDF (reference sequence). In nucleotides, the CDR3 is TGTGCCACCAGCAGAGATTCGCCAAGCGGGGGAGCCGAGCAGTACTTC. Encoded protein: CATSRDSPSGGAEQYF.

This clonotype was counted many times. The chain carries TRBV28 and TRBJ2-6, with D possibly matching TRBD1 (6 bases). This CDR3 has 16 amino acids. Trimming took 6 bases from V and 0 from J, leaving 12 bases between them. Per the germline V gene, CDR1 is MDHEN and CDR2 is SYDVKM. For the CDR3, the DNA is TGTGCCAGCAGACCCGGACAGAGCTCTGGGGCCAACGTCCTGACTTTC. It translates to CASRPGQSSGANVLTF.

The CDR3: CASSGVADTQYF. The CDR3 region has the DNA TGTGCCAGCAGCGGCGTCGCAGATACGCAGTATTTT. V is TRBV9 and J is TRBJ2-3; no clear D. The germline V and J ends were trimmed by 3 bases and 4 bases, with 6 bases remaining between them. CDR3 length: 12 amino acids. CDR1 is SGDLS, CDR2 YYNGEE, per germline.